This TCR beta chain was profiled in a study of graft-versus-host responses after intestinal transplantation. General study findings and limits: Clonal ratios of graft-versus-host to host-versus-graft in allografts were high for patients exhibiting graft-donor T cell macrochimerism.

As to this clone: Its antigen is not known.

TCRdb's copy holds only in-frame clones and misses some; the assay was immunoSEQ multiplex PCR. The data show tens of thousands of clones, around four fifths seen once. The V gene's germline CDR1 is KGHSH and CDR2 LQKENI. The CDR3 spans 15 residues. The J segment lost 1 base and the V segment lost 3 bases, leaving 2 bases of the junction unmatched. The source is a human donor who received an intestinal transplant. J is TRBJ2-3 and V is TRBV18; TRBD2 aligns across 9 bases. The sample consisted of unstimulated CD8+ T cells sorted from spleen or lymph node cells, taken before intestinal transplant. Here the CDR3 DNA reads TGTGCCAGCTCACCTGAGCGGGAGGGCACAGATACGCAGTATTTT. Translation: CASSPEREGTDTQYF.